The clone carrying this TCR beta chain was seen more than once but under ten times. Its cognate antigen is unknown. TCR cDNA received a 3' ligated oligonucleotide that carried a UMI. Cells were not sorted; total RNA input targeted about 1 to 1000 ng. This entry is derived from a study of naive and memory T cell subsets. Study outcomes and limitations: This RNA-based method may be sensitive to activation-related transcript changes.

Ligated cDNA underwent four rounds of PCR with nested alpha and beta constant region primers and SP2. Reverse transcription of blood and skin TCR RNA was primed at alpha and beta constant regions. TCRdb re-called the 5' RACE reads with MiXCR, one entry per CDR3 protein. The repertoire holds about 62,000 distinct CDR3 sequences, with less than 10% as singletons. V lost 3 bases to trimming and J lost 6 bases; unmatched junction nucleotides: 9. CDR1 and CDR2 from the germline V gene are LNHDA and SQIVND (reference sequence). The CDR3 has 16 amino acids. This clonotype was sampled from a female donor in good health. V usage is TRBV19 and J usage is TRBJ2-2, with 8 nucleotides matching TRBD2. The CDR3 nucleotides are TGTGCCAGTAGTATTCAGGGACTAGGTAGCGCCGGGGAGCTGTTTTTT. Protein product: CASSIQGLGSAGELFF.